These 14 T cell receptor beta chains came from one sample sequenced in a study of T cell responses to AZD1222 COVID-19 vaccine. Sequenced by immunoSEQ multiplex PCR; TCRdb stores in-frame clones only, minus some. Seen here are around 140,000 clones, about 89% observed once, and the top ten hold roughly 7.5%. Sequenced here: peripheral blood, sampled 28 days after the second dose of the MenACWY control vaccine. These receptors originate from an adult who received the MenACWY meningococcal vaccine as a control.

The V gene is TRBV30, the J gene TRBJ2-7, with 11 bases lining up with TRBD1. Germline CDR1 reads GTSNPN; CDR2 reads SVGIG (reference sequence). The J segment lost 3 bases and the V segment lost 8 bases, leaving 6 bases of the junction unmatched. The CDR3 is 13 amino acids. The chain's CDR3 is CARGGQGGYEQYF. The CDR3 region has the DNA TGTGCCCGAGGGGGACAGGGGGGCTACGAGCAGTACTTC.

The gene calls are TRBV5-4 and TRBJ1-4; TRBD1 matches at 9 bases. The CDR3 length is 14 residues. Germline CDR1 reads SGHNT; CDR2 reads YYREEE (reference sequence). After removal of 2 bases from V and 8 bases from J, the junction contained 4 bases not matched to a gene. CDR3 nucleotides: TGTGCCAGCAGCTTTGGACAGGGGAAGGAAAAACTGTTTTTT. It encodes CASSFGQGKEKLFF.

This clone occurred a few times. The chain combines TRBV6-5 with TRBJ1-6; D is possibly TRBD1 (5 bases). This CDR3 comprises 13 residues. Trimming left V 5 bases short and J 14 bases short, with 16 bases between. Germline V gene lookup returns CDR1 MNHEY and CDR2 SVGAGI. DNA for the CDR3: TGTGCCAGCAGTACAAGCCGGGACCGGACCCTCCACTTT. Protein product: CASSTSRDRTLHF.

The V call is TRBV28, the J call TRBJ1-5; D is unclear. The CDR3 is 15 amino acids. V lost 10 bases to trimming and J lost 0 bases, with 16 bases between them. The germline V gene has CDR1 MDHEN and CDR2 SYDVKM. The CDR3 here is CAITRSLGSNQPQHF. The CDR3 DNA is TGTGCCATTACCCGGAGCCTGGGTAGCAATCAGCCCCAGCATTTT.

As DNA, the CDR3 is TGTGCCACCAGCAGAGAACGAGAGGGCTATGGCTACACCTTC. Amino acids: CATSREREGYGYTF. The rearrangement joins TRBV15 to TRBJ1-2; D gene unclear. V dropped 0 bases and J dropped 4 bases, with 9 bases sitting between them. CDR1 is LNHNV, CDR2 YYDKDF, per germline (reference sequence). This CDR3 comprises 14 residues.

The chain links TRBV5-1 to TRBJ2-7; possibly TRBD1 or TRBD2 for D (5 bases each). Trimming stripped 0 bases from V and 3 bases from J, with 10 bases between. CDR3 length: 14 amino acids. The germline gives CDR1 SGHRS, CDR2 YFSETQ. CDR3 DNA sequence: TGCGCCAGCAGCTTGGTCGGAGGACACTACGAGCAGTACTTC. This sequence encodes CASSLVGGHYEQYF.

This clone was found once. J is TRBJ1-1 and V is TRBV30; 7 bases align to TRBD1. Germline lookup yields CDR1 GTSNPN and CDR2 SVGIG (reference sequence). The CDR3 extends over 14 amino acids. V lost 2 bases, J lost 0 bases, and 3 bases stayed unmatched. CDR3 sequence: CAWSKTGLNTEAFF. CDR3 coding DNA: TGTGCCTGGAGTAAGACAGGGTTGAACACTGAAGCTTTCTTT.

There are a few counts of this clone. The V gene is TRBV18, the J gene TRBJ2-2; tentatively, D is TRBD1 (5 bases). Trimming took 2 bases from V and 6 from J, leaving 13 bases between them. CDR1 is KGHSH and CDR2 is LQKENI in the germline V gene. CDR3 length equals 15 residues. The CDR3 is CASSPSSQGAGELFF. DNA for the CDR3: TGTGCCAGCTCACCATCTAGTCAGGGCGCCGGGGAGCTGTTTTTT.

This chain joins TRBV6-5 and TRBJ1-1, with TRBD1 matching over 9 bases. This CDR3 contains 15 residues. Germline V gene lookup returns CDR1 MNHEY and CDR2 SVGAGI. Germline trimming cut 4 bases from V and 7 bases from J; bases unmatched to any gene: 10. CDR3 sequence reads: CASSFRDRVPNEAFF. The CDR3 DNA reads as TGTGCCAGCAGTTTCCGGGACAGGGTGCCAAATGAAGCTTTCTTT.

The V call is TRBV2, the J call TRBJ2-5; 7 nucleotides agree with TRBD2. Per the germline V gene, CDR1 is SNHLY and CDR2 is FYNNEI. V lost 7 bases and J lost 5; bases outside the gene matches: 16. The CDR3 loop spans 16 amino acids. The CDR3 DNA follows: TGTGCCAGCACCGAGGGAGGGAAGGGGCCTTGGGAGACCCAGTACTTC. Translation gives CASTEGGKGPWETQYF.

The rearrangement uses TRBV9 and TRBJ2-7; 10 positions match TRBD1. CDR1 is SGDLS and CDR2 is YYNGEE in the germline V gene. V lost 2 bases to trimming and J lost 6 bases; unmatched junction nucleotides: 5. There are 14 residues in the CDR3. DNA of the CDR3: TGTGCCAGCAGCGTCGGACAGGGGGATCGCGAGCAGTACTTC. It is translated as CASSVGQGDREQYF.

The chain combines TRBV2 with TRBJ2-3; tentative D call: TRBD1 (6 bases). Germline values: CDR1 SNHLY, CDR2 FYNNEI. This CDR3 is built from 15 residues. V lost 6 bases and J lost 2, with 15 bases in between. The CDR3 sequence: CASRTGQMFTDTQYF. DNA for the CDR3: TGTGCCAGCAGGACGGGACAAATGTTCACAGATACGCAGTATTTT.

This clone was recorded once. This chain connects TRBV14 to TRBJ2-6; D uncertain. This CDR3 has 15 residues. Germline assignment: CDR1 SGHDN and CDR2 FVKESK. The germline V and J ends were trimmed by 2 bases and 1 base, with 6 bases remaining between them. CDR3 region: CASSQRRSGANVLTF. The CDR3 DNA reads TGTGCCAGCAGCCAACGGAGATCTGGGGCCAACGTCCTGACTTTC.

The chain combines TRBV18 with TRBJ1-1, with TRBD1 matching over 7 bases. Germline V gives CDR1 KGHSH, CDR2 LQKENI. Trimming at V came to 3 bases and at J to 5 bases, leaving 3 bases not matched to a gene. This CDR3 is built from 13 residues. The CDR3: CASSPTRGTEAFF. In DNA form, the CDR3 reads TGTGCCAGCTCACCTACCAGGGGGACTGAAGCTTTCTTT.